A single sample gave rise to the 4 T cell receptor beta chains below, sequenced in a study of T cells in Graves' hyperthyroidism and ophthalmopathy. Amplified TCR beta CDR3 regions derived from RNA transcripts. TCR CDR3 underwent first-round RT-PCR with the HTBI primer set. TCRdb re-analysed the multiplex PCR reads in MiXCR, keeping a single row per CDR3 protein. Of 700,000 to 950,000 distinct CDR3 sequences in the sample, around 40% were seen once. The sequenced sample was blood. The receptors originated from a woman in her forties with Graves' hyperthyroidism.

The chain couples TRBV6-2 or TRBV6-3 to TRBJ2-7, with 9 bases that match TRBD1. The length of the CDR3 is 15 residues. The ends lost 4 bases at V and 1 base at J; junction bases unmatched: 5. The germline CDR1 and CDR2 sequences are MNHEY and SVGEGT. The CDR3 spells CASSSQGQGSYEQYF. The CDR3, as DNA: TGTGCCAGCAGTTCCCAGGGACAGGGTTCCTACGAGCAGTACTTC.

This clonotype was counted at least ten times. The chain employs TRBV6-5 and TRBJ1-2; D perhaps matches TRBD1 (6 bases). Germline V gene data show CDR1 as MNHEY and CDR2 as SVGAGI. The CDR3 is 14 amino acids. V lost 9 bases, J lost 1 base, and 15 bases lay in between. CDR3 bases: TGTGCCAGTGATCAGGGGATAAGTAACTATGGCTACACCTTC. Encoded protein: CASDQGISNYGYTF.

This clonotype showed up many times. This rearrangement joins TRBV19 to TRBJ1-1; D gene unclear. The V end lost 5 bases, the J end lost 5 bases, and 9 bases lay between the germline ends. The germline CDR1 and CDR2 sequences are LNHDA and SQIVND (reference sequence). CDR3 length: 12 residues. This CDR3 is CASSAFTTEAFF. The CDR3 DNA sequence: TGTGCCAGTAGTGCCTTTACGACTGAAGCTTTCTTT.

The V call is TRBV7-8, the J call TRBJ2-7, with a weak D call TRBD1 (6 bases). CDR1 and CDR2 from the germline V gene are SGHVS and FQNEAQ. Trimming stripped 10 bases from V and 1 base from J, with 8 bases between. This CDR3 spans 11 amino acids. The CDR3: CANRESYEQYF. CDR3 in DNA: TGTGCCAACAGGGAATCCTACGAGCAGTACTTC. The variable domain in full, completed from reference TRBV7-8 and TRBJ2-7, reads GAGVSQSPRYKVAKRGQDVALRCDPISGHVSLFWYQQALGQGPEFLTYFQNEAQLDKSGLPSDRFFAERPEGSVSTLKIQRTQQEDSAVYLCANRESYEQYFGPGTRLTVT.